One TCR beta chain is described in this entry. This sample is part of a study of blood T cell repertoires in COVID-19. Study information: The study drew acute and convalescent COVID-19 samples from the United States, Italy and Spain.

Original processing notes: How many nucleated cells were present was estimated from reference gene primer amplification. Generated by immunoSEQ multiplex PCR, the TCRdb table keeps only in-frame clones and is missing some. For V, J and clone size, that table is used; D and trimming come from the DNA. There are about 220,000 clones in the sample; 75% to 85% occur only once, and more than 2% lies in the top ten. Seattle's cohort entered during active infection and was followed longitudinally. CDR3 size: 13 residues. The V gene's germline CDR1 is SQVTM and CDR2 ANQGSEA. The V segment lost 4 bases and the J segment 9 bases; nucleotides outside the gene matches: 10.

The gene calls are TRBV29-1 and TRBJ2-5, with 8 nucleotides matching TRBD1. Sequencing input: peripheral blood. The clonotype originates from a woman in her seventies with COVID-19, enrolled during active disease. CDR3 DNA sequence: TGCAGCGTTGTGACGGCCCCGGGACAGGCCCAGTACTTC. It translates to CSVVTAPGQAQYF.